The rows below give T cell receptor beta chains drawn from one sample of a study of CD8 T cells in ankylosing spondylitis. TCRdb called the 5' RACE reads again in MiXCR, with one record for every CDR3 protein. The sample contains fewer than 400,000 distinct CDR3 sequences, about a fifth of which appear only once. Sequences were obtained from blood, either unsorted or a sorted T cell fraction (not recorded which). These receptors came from a male donor with ankylosing spondylitis. CDR3s include the opening cysteine and the closing phenylalanine or tryptophan. The D gene is left open where the match is weak. Clone size, where shown, is once, few, many, or a class for clones that have expanded.

>TRBV12-3/TRBV12-4|.|TRBJ2-7|TRBD1
CASSDSTGRYEQYF
TGTGCCAGCAGTGACTCGACAGGGAGATACGAGCAGTACTTC
>TRBV12-5|.|TRBJ2-1|TRBD2
CASGTGTSGRNEQFF
TGTGCTAGTGGGACCGGGACTAGCGGGAGGAATGAGCAGTTCTTC
>TRBV5-1|.|TRBJ1-6|.
CASSLEGSLNSPLHF
TGCGCCAGCAGCTTGGAGGGGTCACTCAATTCACCCCTCCACTTT
>TRBV5-1|.|TRBJ2-7|.
CASSKPGTSYEQYF
TGCGCCAGCAGCAAGCCAGGGACCTCCTACGAGCAGTACTTC
>TRBV28|.|TRBJ2-1|.
CASSGPSFSRTYNEQFF
TGTGCCAGCAGTGGACCCTCTTTTAGTAGAACATACAATGAGCAGTTCTTC
>TRBV12-3/TRBV12-4|few|TRBJ2-7|.
CASSRYRSLYEQYF
TGTGCCAGCAGCCGCTACAGGAGTCTCTACGAGCAGTACTTC
>TRBV29-1|.|TRBJ2-7|TRBD2
CSAGTRGALYEQYF
TGCAGCGCTGGGACTAGGGGGGCCCTCTACGAGCAGTACTTC
>TRBV7-8|.|TRBJ2-7|.
CASSSLAGQIVSYEQYF
TGTGCCAGCAGCTCACTAGCCGGACAGATCGTCTCCTACGAGCAGTACTTC
>TRBV7-3|few|TRBJ2-3|.
CASSPGPQVEGSDTQYF
TGTGCCAGCAGCCCAGGCCCACAGGTTGAAGGATCAGATACGCAGTATTTT
>TRBV28|few|TRBJ2-1|TRBD1
CASSSLTGADNEQFF
TGTGCCAGCAGTTCGTTGACAGGGGCGGACAATGAGCAGTTCTTC
>TRBV5-1|.|TRBJ1-5|.
CASSFWESGQPQHF
TGCGCCAGCAGCTTTTGGGAATCCGGCCAGCCCCAGCATTTT
>TRBV12-3/TRBV12-4|many|TRBJ1-2|TRBD1
CASSPRGQSYGYTF
TGTGCCAGCAGTCCCAGGGGGCAAAGTTATGGCTACACCTTC
>TRBV9|.|TRBJ1-2|.
CASSEDTRGYGYTF
TGTGCCAGCAGCGAAGACACCCGCGGGTATGGCTACACCTTC
>TRBV9|few|TRBJ2-5|TRBD2
CASSVGLAGGLETQYF
TGTGCCAGCAGCGTGGGACTAGCGGGAGGGCTGGAGACCCAGTACTTC
>TRBV29-1|few|TRBJ2-2|.
CSVDRTGRNTGELFF
TGCAGCGTCGACCGGACGGGAAGAAACACCGGGGAGCTGTTTTTT
>TRBV12-3/TRBV12-4|.|TRBJ1-1|.
CASSSGHTEAFF
TGTGCCAGCAGTTCAGGGCACACTGAAGCTTTCTTT
>TRBV28|.|TRBJ1-1|TRBD1
CASSIQGANTEAFF
TGTGCCAGCAGTATACAGGGGGCTAACACTGAAGCTTTCTTT
>TRBV7-3|many|TRBJ2-7|TRBD1
CASSLEQGYEQYF
TGTGCCAGCAGCTTGGAACAGGGGTACGAGCAGTACTTC
>TRBV6-5|.|TRBJ2-3|.
CASSYASTDTQYF
TGTGCCAGCAGTTACGCTTCCACAGATACGCAGTATTTT
>TRBV10-3|few|TRBJ1-1|.
CAAGTVNTEAFF
TGTGCCGCCGGGACGGTGAACACTGAAGCTTTCTTT
>TRBV7-9|.|TRBJ2-1|.
CASSSQAEAHDNEQFF
TGTGCCAGCAGCTCCCAGGCGGAAGCCCATGACAATGAGCAGTTCTTC
>TRBV6-1|.|TRBJ2-1|.
CASSARRRSYNEQFF
TGTGCCAGCAGTGCCCGGAGAAGGTCCTACAATGAGCAGTTCTTC
>TRBV20-1|.|TRBJ2-5|TRBD2
CSAGGLAGGSQYF
TGCAGTGCTGGGGGGCTAGCGGGAGGTTCCCAGTACTTC
>TRBV6-5|many|TRBJ2-2|.
CASAGNTGELFF
TGTGCCAGCGCGGGAAACACCGGGGAGCTGTTTTTT
>TRBV20-1|.|TRBJ2-3|.
CSARQRGRTDTQYF
TGCAGTGCTCGTCAACGGGGTCGCACAGATACGCAGTATTTT
>TRBV14|.|TRBJ2-2|TRBD2
CASSQELPLGGRFTGELFF
TGTGCCAGCAGCCAAGAACTCCCACTGGGCGGGAGATTCACCGGGGAGCTGTTTTTT
>TRBV5-1|.|TRBJ2-7|TRBD2
CASGTTSYEQYF
TGCGCCAGTGGGACTACCTCCTACGAGCAGTACTTC
>TRBV3-1|.|TRBJ2-1|TRBD2
CASSQIKRTSGYNEQFF
TGTGCCAGCAGCCAAATCAAGCGGACTAGCGGATACAATGAGCAGTTCTTC
>TRBV12-3/TRBV12-4|many|TRBJ2-1|TRBD1
CASSSGRGLYNEQFF
TGTGCCAGCAGCTCGGGCAGGGGGCTCTACAATGAGCAGTTCTTC
>TRBV7-9|few|TRBJ1-2|.
CASSLARSPYGYTF
TGTGCCAGCAGCTTAGCGAGGAGCCCCTATGGCTACACCTTC
>TRBV7-3|.|TRBJ2-2|.
CASSLIGGYTGELFF
TGTGCCAGCAGCTTAATCGGGGGTTACACCGGGGAGCTGTTTTTT
>TRBV7-2|few|TRBJ1-5|.
CASSLGTLFNQPQHF
TGTGCCAGCAGCTTAGGGACCTTATTCAATCAGCCCCAGCATTTT
>TRBV7-9|.|TRBJ2-3|.
CASSPEYTQYF
TGTGCCAGCAGCCCTGAGTATACGCAGTATTTT
>TRBV20-1|.|TRBJ1-1|.
CSAERGMGTEAFF
TGCAGTGCAGAAAGAGGGATGGGCACTGAAGCTTTCTTT
>TRBV20-1|.|TRBJ2-2|TRBD1
CSARKGQNGELFF
TGCAGTGCTAGAAAGGGACAGAACGGGGAGCTGTTTTTT
>TRBV7-2|.|TRBJ2-7|.
CASSLGDRVLGYEQYF
TGTGCCAGCAGCTTAGGAGACCGGGTTCTAGGGTACGAGCAGTACTTC
>TRBV12-3/TRBV12-4|many|TRBJ2-5|.
CASGGRETQYF
TGTGCCAGTGGCGGTCGGGAGACCCAGTACTTC
>TRBV5-1|few|TRBJ2-1|TRBD2
CASSLGLAGGNNEQFF
TGCGCCAGCAGCTTGGGACTAGCGGGAGGCAACAATGAGCAGTTCTTC
>TRBV29-1|many|TRBJ2-2|TRBD1
CSVRDRTNTGELFF
TGCAGCGTTCGGGACAGGACGAACACCGGGGAGCTGTTTTTT
>TRBV6-1|many|TRBJ2-2|TRBD1
CASSQTGANTGELFF
TGTGCCAGCAGTCAGACAGGGGCAAACACCGGGGAGCTGTTTTTT
>TRBV5-1|.|TRBJ1-4|.
CASSLHRSTNEKLFF
TGCGCCAGCAGCTTACATCGGTCAACTAATGAAAAACTGTTTTTT
>TRBV6-1|.|TRBJ2-6|.
CASSERRAGANVLTF
TGTGCCAGCAGTGAACGGCGTGCTGGGGCCAACGTCCTGACTTTC
>TRBV7-9|few|TRBJ1-3|.
CASSRVDSFSGNTIYF
TGTGCCAGCAGCCGGGTGGACAGCTTCTCTGGAAACACCATATATTTT
>TRBV18|.|TRBJ1-5|.
CASSPRQTVQPQHF
TGTGCCAGCTCACCAAGACAGACAGTTCAGCCCCAGCATTTT
>TRBV29-1|few|TRBJ2-5|TRBD2
CSVEDLPGGTQYF
TGCAGCGTTGAAGATCTACCGGGGGGGACCCAGTACTTC
>TRBV6-1|.|TRBJ2-1|TRBD2
CASSGGLASNEQFF
TGTGCCAGCAGCGGGGGACTAGCGTCTAATGAGCAGTTCTTC
>TRBV18|few|TRBJ2-1|TRBD2
CASSPLLAGDNEQFF
TGTGCCAGCTCACCACTACTAGCGGGAGACAATGAGCAGTTCTTC
>TRBV28|few|TRBJ2-7|.
CASSGPPSFYEQYF
TGTGCCAGCAGCGGACCGCCGTCCTTCTACGAGCAGTACTTC
>TRBV15|few|TRBJ2-5|TRBD2
CATSRDRSLAGGETQYF
TGTGCCACCAGCAGAGATCGTAGTCTAGCGGGGGGAGAGACCCAGTACTTC
>TRBV12-3/TRBV12-4|many|TRBJ2-1|.
CASSQTEGMNEQFF
TGTGCCAGCAGTCAAACTGAGGGGATGAATGAGCAGTTCTTC
>TRBV6-5|.|TRBJ2-1|.
CASSYSTREGEQFF
TGTGCCAGCAGTTACTCCACTAGGGAAGGGGAGCAGTTCTTC
>TRBV20-1|.|TRBJ1-4|.
CSARDKVTNEKLFF
TGCAGTGCTAGAGATAAGGTTACTAATGAAAAACTGTTTTTT
>TRBV3-1|.|TRBJ2-5|.
CASSQVHSEETQYF
TGTGCCAGCAGCCAAGTCCATAGCGAAGAGACCCAGTACTTC
>TRBV11-3|.|TRBJ2-2|.
CASSGPSPNTGELFF
TGTGCCAGCAGCGGACCGTCTCCGAACACCGGGGAGCTGTTTTTT
>TRBV5-1|once|TRBJ2-3|TRBD2
CASSLDGTSGTGDTQYF
TGCGCCAGCAGCTTGGACGGGACTAGCGGGACCGGAGATACGCAGTATTTT
>TRBV7-2|.|TRBJ1-2|TRBD1
CASTKGTGGDYGYTF
TGTGCCAGTACGAAAGGGACAGGGGGCGACTATGGCTACACCTTC
>TRBV2|.|TRBJ2-7|.
CASSGQATYEQYF
TGTGCCAGCAGTGGACAGGCGACCTACGAGCAGTACTTC